A single sample gave rise to the 3 T cell receptor beta chains below, sequenced in a study of cytomegalovirus exposure and HLA in healthy donors. The PCR ran on 60 Vbeta and 13 Jbeta primers. Method: immunoSEQ multiplex PCR; TCRdb's copy keeps in-frame clones and lacks some. The table shows about 200,000 clones, with over 65% occurring only once. The sample consisted of PBMCs. These receptors all come from a man between 18 and 29 years old in good health and CMV-seronegative.

The chain employs TRBV2 and TRBJ2-1; 10 positions match TRBD2. The CDR3 totals 16 residues. The V and J ends lost 6 bases and 4 bases, in that order; junction bases with no gene match: 9. Germline CDR1 and CDR2: SNHLY and FYNNEI. The CDR3 here is CASRPTGTSAYNEQFF. The CDR3 DNA sequence: TGTGCCAGCAGGCCAACCGGGACTAGCGCTTACAATGAGCAGTTCTTC.

The chain carries TRBV11-1 and TRBJ2-7; 7 bases are a match to TRBD2. With 2 bases clipped from V and 2 bases from J, the junction kept 6 bases outside the gene matches. CDR1 and CDR2 (germline): SGHAT, FQDESV (reference sequence). The CDR3 runs 15 residues. The CDR3 here is CASSLFGSGAYEQYF. DNA for the CDR3: TGTGCCAGCAGCTTATTCGGCAGCGGGGCCTACGAGCAGTACTTC. Drawing the rest from reference TRBV11-1 and TRBJ2-7, the complete variable domain is EAEVAQSPRYKITEKSQAVAFWCDPISGHATLYWYRQILGQGPELLVQFQDESVVDDSQLPKDRFSAERLKGVDSTLKIQPAELGDSAMYLCASSLFGSGAYEQYFGPGTRLTVT.

The J gene is TRBJ1-6, the V gene TRBV28, with D possibly being TRBD1 (5 bases). Trimming cost V 3 bases and J 9 bases, with 9 bases left between them. The CDR3 spans 13 residues. Germline CDR1 MDHEN, CDR2 SYDVKM. The CDR3 DNA reads as TGTGCCAGCAGTTTTCAGGGTGGTTCACCCCTCCACTTT. Its translation is CASSFQGGSPLHF.